A selection of T cell receptor beta chains follows, all from one sample in a study of cytomegalovirus exposure and HLA in healthy donors. Sequencing used immunoSEQ multiplex PCR; TCRdb keeps in-frame clones, though not all of them. The repertoire holds over 80,000 clones, with over 55% as singletons. Source material: PBMCs. Source of these receptors: a boy aged 5-17 years in good health and CMV-seropositive. Each CDR3 is given with its conserved first and last residue. The D gene is left open where the match is weak. The size of a clone is reported for some rows only, either as once, few or many, or as a class for expanded clones.

j_call clone_size v_call d_call cdr3_aa cdr3_nt
TRBJ2-3 . TRBV27 . CASSLFVGDTQYF TGTGCCAGCAGTTTATTTGTCGGGGATACGCAGTATTTT
TRBJ2-1 . TRBV5-5 . CASSPRLLATTYNEQFF TGTGCCAGCAGCCCCAGACTCCTAGCGACGACTTACAATGAGCAGTTCTTC
TRBJ2-7 . TRBV2 TRBD1 CATGQGISYEQYF TGTGCCACCGGACAGGGGATTTCCTACGAGCAGTACTTC
TRBJ2-7 . TRBV5-4 . CASSSNTLAGEQYF TGTGCCAGCAGCTCAAACACCCTCGCTGGCGAGCAGTACTTC
TRBJ2-7 . TRBV5-1 TRBD1 CASKPPGQGAYGEQYF TGCGCCAGCAAACCCCCGGGACAGGGGGCGTATGGCGAGCAGTACTTC
TRBJ2-5 . TRBV5-6 . CASTLGQGGETQYF TGTGCCAGCACCCTGGGGCAGGGTGGTGAGACCCAGTACTTC
TRBJ2-1 once TRBV7-9 . CASSATSYVSDEQFF TGTGCCAGCAGCGCCACTAGTTACGTGAGCGATGAGCAGTTCTTC
TRBJ2-7 . TRBV29-1 . CSVVYGAYEQYF TGCAGCGTTGTTTATGGAGCGTACGAGCAGTACTTC
TRBJ1-3 . TRBV5-4 TRBD1 CASSSQTGHSGNTIYF TGTGCCAGCAGCTCCCAGACAGGGCACTCTGGAAACACCATATATTTT
TRBJ2-3 . TRBV5-1 TRBD1 CASSKDRGLGTDTQYF TGCGCCAGCAGCAAGGACAGGGGTTTGGGAACAGATACGCAGTATTTT
TRBJ1-4 few TRBV6-5 TRBD1 CASSAGDRWEKLFF TGTGCCAGCAGTGCAGGGGACAGGTGGGAAAAACTGTTTTTT
TRBJ2-1 . TRBV27 . CASSPLGSSYNEQFF TGTGCCAGCAGCCCTCTCGGGAGCTCCTACAATGAGCAGTTCTTC
TRBJ1-4 few TRBV6-1 . CASSERQGQGTNEKLFF TGTGCCAGCAGTGAACGTCAGGGGCAGGGGACTAATGAAAAACTGTTTTTT
TRBJ1-1 . TRBV7-9 . CASSLTANTEAFF TGTGCCAGCAGCTTAACAGCGAACACTGAAGCTTTCTTT